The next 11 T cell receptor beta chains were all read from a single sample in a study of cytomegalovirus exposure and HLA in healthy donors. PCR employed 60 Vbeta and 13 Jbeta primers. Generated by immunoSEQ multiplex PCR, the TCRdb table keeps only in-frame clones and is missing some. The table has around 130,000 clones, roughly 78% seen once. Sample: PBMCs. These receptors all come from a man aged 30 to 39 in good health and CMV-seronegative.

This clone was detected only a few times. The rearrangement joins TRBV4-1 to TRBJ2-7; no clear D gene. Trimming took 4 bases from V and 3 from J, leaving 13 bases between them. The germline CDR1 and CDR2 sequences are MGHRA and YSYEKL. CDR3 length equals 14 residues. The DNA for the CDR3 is TGCGCCAGCAGCCCGCGATTGGGCCTCTACGAGCAGTACTTC. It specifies CASSPRLGLYEQYF.

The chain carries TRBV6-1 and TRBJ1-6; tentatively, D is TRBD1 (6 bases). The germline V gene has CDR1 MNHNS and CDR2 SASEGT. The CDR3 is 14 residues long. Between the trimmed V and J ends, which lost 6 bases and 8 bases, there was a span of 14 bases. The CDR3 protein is CASRQGSYDSPLHF. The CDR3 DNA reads TGTGCCAGCAGACAGGGATCGTACGATTCACCCCTCCACTTT.

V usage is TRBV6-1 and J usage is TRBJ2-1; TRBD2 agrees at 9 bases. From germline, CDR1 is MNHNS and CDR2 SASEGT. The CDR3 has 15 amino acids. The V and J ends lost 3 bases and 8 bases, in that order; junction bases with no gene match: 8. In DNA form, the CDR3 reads TGTGCCAGCAGTGAGCCTAGCGGGACTCGAGATGAGCAGTTCTTC. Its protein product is CASSEPSGTRDEQFF.

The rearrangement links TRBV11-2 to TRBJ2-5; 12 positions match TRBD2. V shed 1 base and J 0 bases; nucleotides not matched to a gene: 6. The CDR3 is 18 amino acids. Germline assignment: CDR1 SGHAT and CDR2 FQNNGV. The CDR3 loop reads CASSLGTSGILYQETQYF. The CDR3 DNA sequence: TGTGCCAGCAGCTTAGGGACTAGCGGGATCTTGTACCAAGAGACCCAGTACTTC.

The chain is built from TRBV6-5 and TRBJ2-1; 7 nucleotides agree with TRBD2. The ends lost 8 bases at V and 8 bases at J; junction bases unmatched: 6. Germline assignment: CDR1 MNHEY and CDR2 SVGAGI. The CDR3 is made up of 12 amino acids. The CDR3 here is CASWDYPHEQFF. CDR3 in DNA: TGTGCCAGCTGGGACTACCCCCATGAGCAGTTCTTC.

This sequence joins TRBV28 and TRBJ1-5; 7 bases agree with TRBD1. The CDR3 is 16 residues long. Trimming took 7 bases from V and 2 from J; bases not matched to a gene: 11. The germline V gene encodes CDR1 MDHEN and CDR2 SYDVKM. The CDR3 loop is CASKTTGVRGNQPQHF. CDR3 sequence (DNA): TGTGCCAGCAAAACAACAGGGGTAAGGGGCAATCAGCCCCAGCATTTT.

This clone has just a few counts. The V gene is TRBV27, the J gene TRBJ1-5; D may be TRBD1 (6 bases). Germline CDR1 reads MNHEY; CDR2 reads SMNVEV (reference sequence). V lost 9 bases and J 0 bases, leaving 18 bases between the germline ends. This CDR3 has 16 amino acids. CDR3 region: CASSIKGGYSNQPQHF. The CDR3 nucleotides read TGTGCCAGTTCAATCAAGGGGGGGTATAGCAATCAGCCCCAGCATTTT.

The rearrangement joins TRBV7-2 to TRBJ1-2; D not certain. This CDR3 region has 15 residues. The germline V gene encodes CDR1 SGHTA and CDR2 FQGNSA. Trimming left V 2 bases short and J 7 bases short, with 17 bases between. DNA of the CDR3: TGTGCCAGCAGCTTATTTTCGGAGGGTATTGGTGGCTACACCTTC. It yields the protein CASSLFSEGIGGYTF.

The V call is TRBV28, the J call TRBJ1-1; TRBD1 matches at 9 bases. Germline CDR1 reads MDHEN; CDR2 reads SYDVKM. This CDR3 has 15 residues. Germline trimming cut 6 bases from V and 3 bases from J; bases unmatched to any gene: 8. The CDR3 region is CASRPGDRVDTEAFF. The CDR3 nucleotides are TGTGCCAGCAGGCCGGGGGACAGGGTTGACACTGAAGCTTTCTTT.

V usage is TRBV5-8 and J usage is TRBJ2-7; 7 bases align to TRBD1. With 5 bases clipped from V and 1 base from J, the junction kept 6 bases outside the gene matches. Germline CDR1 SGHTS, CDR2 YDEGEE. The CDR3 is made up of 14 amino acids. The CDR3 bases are TGTGCCAGCAGGAAAAAGGGACAGTCCTACGAGCAGTACTTC. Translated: CASRKKGQSYEQYF.

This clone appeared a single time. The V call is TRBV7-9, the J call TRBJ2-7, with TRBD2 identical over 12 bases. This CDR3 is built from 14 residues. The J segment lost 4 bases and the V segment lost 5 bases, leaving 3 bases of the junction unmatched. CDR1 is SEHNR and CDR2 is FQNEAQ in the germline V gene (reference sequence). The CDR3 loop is CASSETSGSYEQYF. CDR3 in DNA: TGTGCCAGCAGCGAGACTAGCGGGAGTTACGAGCAGTACTTC.